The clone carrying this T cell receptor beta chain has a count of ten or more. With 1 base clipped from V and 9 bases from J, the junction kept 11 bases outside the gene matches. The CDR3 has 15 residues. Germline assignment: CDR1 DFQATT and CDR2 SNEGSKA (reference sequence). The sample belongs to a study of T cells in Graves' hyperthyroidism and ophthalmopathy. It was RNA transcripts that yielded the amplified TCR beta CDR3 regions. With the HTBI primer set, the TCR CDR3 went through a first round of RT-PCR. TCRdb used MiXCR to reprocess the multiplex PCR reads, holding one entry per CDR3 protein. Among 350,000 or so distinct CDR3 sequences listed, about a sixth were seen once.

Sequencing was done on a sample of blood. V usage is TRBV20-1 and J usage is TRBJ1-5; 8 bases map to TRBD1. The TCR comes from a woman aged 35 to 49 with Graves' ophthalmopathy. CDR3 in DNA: TGCAGTGCTAGAGGACCGGGACAGGATATTCGGCCCCAGCATTTT. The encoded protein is CSARGPGQDIRPQHF.